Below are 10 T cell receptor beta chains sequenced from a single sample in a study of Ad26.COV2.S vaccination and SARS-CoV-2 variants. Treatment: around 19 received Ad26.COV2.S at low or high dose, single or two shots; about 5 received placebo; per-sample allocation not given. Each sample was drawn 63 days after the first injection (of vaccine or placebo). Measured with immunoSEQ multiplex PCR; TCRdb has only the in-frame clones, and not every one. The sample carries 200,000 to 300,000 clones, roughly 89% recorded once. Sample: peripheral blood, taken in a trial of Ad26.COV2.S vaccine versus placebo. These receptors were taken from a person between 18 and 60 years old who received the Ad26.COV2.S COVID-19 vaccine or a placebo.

The DNA of the CDR3 is TGTGCCAGCAGCCGAAGGGCGTCGCTTTCACCCCTCCACTTT. Its translation: CASSRRASLSPLHF. The chain recombines TRBV5-6 with TRBJ1-6; D remains unclear. CDR3 size: 14 residues. Germline V CDR1 and CDR2: SGHDT, YYEEEE. With 4 bases removed from V and 9 bases from J, the gap between germline ends came to 14 bases.

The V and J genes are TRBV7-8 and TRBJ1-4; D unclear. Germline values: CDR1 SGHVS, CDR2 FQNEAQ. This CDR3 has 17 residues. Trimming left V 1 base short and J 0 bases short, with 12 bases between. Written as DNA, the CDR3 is TGTGCCAGCAGCTTAGGGGTCAGTCCAACAACTAATGAAAAACTGTTTTTT. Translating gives CASSLGVSPTTNEKLFF.

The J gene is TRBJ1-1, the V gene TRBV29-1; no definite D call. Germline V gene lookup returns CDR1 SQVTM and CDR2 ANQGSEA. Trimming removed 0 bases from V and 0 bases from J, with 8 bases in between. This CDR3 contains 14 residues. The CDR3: CSVEDNQMNTEAFF. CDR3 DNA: TGCAGCGTTGAAGATAATCAGATGAACACTGAAGCTTTCTTT. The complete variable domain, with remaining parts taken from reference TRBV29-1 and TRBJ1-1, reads SAVISQKPSRDICQRGTSLTIQCQVDSQVTMMFWYRQQPGQSLTLIATANQGSEATYESGFVIDKFPISRPNLTFSTLTVSNMSPEDSSIYLCSVEDNQMNTEAFFGQGTRLTVV.

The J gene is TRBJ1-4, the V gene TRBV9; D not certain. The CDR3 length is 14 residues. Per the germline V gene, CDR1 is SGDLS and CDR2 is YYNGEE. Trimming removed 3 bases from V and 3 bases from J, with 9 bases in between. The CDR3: CASSGAAPNEKLFF. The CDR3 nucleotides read TGTGCCAGCAGCGGCGCAGCGCCTAATGAAAAACTGTTTTTT.

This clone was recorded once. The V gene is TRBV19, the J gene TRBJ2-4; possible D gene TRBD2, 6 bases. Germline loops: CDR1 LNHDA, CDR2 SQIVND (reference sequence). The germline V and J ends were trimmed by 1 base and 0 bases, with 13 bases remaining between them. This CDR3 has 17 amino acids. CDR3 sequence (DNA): TGTGCCAGTAGTATAGTTGCGGGGAAACTAGCCAAAAACATTCAGTACTTC. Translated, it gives CASSIVAGKLAKNIQYF.

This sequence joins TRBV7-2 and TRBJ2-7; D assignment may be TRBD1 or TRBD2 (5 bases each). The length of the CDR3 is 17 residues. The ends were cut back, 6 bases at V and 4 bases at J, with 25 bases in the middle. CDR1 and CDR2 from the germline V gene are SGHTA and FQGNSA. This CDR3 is CASSLEDAWGKGYEQYF. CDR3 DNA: TGTGCCAGCAGTTTGGAGGACGCGTGGGGGAAAGGATACGAGCAGTACTTC.

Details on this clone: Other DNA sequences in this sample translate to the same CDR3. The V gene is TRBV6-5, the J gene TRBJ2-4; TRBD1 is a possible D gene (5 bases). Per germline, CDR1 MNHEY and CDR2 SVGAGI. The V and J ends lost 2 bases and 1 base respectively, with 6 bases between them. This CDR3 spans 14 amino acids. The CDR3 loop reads CASSYPGAKNIQYF. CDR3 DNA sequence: TGTGCCAGCAGTTACCCAGGGGCCAAAAACATTCAGTACTTC.

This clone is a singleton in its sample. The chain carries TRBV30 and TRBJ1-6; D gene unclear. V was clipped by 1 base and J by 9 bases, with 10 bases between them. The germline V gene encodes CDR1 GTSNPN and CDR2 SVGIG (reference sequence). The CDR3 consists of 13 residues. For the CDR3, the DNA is TGTGCCTGGAGTGCCGTGAGCGGTTCACCCCTCCACTTT. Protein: CAWSAVSGSPLHF.

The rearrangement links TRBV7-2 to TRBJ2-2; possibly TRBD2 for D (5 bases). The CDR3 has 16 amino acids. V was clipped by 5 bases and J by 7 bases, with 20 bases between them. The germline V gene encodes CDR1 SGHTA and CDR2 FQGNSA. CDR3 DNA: TGTGCCAGCAGCACCACCGAGGGCAGCGGCGGCGGGGAGCTGTTTTTT. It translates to CASSTTEGSGGGELFF.

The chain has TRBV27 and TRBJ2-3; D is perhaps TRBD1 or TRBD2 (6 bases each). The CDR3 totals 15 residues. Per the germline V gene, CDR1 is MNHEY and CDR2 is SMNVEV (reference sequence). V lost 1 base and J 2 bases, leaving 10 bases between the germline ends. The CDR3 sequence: CASSLWGANTDTQYF. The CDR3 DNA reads TGTGCCAGCAGTTTATGGGGGGCAAACACAGATACGCAGTATTTT.